This T cell receptor (beta chain) was recovered during a study of regulatory T cells in long-lasting Graves disease. There are many counts of this clonotype. The antigen is undetermined. The CDR3 spans 14 residues. CDR1 SGDLS and CDR2 YYNGEE come from the germline V gene. Deletions cut 0 bases from V and 3 bases from J, with 9 bases between. Time point meaning: newly diagnosed GD, antithyroid drugs for less than 3 months. RNA from PBMCs was the source of the TCR library. Sequencing libraries for TCR beta were prepared with iRepertoire HTBI primers and Arm-PCR of CDR3 regions. TCRdb re-derived calls from the multiplex PCR reads in MiXCR, one entry per CDR3 protein. The repertoire holds hundreds of thousands of distinct CDR3 sequences, 15% to 17% seen once, with about a fifth in the top ten. General observations from the study: Preferential use of TRBV28, TRBJ1-2 and TRBJ2-5 was seen in persistent disease. Graves' patients with persistent disease showed TCR diversity lower than patients newly diagnosed.

The starting material was peripheral blood mononuclear cells (PBMCs), obtained at new diagnosis, from a patient treated with antithyroid drugs. The chain couples TRBV9 to TRBJ2-5; D is uncertain. The receptor comes from a female donor with Graves disease. CDR3 in DNA: TGTGCCAGCAGCGTAGCGGACGGAAAAGAGACCCAGTACTTC. Translating it yields CASSVADGKETQYF.